Below, one TCR beta chain is given with its context. This clonotype was observed many times. Its antigen has not been determined. Base-call qualities are not available, and no considerably larger clone is one nucleotide away. The instrument was an Illumina HiSeq 1500. TCRdb reanalyzed the raw reads on its own, using fastp at Q25 for trimming and MiXCR for clone calling, and kept in-frame beta chains. CDR3 protein sequences are deduplicated, and each keeps its most common genes and DNA. The sample yields over 150,000 distinct CDR3 sequences; 15% to 20% were counted once. Around 25% of the sample rests with the top ten. The sample comes from a study of T cell repertoires in cytomegalovirus infection (dated by TCRdb to about 2019). Looking at the study overall: The HLA type of each donor mattered for the analysis, because public TCR beta signatures pointed to carriage of CMV infection along with the matching HLA type. What the study reported, not specific to this receptor: The ex vivo response was dominated by HLA-C-restricted CMV-specific TCR beta clonotypes, which also provided the single most frequent clonotype in two of eight donors. Cumulative frequency of public TCR beta family members discriminated carriers of CMV infection plus the relevant HLA type in this cohort and an independent roughly 320-donor cohort.

The sequencing sample was made of CD8+ T cells from PBMCs. This receptor was taken from a human donor in good health (CMV status not recorded). Some clones in this sample may be carry-over from other donors' samples.

CDR3 protein: CASSLARGRGADTQYF. The DNA sequence follows: TGTGCCAGCAGCTTAGCGAGGGGGCGAGGGGCAGATACGCAGTATTTT. This receptor chain uses TRBV7-2 and TRBJ2-3; 7 nucleotides in the junction match TRBD1. The germline V gene yields SGHTA for CDR1 and FQGNSA for CDR2. Taken from cysteine to phenylalanine, the CDR3 has 16 residues. Only the CDR3 DNA stays, 48 bases, in frame from base 1. Trimming removed 0 bases from V and 4 bases from J; the gene matches leave 7 bases unexplained.